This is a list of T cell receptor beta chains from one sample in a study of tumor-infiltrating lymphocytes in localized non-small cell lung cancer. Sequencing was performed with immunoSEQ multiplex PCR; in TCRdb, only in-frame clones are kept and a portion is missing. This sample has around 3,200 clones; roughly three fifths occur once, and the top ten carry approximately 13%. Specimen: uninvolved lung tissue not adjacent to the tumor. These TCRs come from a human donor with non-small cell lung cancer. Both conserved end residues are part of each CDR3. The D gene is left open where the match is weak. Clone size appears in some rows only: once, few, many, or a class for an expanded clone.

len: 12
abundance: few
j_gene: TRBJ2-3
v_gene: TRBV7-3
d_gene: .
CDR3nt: TGTGCCAGCAGTGGGGAGACAGATACGCAGTATTTT
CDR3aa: CASSGETDTQYF

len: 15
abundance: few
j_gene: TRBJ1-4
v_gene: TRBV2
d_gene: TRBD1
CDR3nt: TGTGCCAGCAGTCGACAGGGGGCGGCTAATGAAAAACTGTTTTTT
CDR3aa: CASSRQGAANEKLFF

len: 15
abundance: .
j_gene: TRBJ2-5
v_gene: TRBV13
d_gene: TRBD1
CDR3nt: TGTGCCAGCAGCCTCGGGACAGCGATAGCGGAGACCCAGTACTTC
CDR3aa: CASSLGTAIAETQYF

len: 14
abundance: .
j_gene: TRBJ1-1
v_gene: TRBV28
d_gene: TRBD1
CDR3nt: TGTGCCAGCAGTCTGGGACAGGCGAACACTGAAGCTTTCTTT
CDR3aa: CASSLGQANTEAFF

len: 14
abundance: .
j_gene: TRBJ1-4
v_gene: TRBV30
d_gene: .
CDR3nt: TGTGCCTGGAGCGCGCTACGGGCGGGAGAAAAACTGTTTTTT
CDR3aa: CAWSALRAGEKLFF

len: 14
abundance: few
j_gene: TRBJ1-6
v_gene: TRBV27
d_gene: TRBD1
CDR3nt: TGTGCCAGCAGTCTCGGACAGGTTAATTCACCCCTCCACTTT
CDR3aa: CASSLGQVNSPLHF

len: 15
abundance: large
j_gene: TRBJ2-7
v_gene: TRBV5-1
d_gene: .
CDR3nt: TGCGCCAGCAGCTTCGGCAGCTACACTTCCTACGAGCAGTACTTC
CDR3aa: CASSFGSYTSYEQYF

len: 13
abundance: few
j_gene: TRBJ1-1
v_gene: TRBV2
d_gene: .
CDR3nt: TGTGCCAGCAGTGTGCAACACAACACTGAAGCTTTCTTT
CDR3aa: CASSVQHNTEAFF

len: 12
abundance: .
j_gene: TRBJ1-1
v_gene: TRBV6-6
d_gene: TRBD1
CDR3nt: TGTGCCAGCAGTCCTACAGGGGACGGTGCTTTCTTT
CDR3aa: CASSPTGDGAFF

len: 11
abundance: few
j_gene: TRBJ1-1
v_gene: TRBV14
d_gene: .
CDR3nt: TGTGCCAGCAGGGGGGGGTTGAAAGCTTTCTTT
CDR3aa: CASRGGLKAFF

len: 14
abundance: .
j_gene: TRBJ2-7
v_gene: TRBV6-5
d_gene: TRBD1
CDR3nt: TGTGCCAGCAGCAAGGGACAGGGGATTTACGAGCAGTACTTC
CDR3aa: CASSKGQGIYEQYF

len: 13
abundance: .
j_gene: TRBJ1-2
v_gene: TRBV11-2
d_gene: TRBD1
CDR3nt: TGTGCCAGCAGCCCGGACAGGAACTATGGCTACACCTTC
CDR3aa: CASSPDRNYGYTF

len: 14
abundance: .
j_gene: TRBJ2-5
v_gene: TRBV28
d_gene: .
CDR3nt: TGTGCCAGCAGTGACCCGGGGGCCGGAGAGACCCAGTACTTC
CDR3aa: CASSDPGAGETQYF

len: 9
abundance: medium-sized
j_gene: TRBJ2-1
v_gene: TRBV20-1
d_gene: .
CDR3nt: TGCAGTGCCAACCCGGAGCAGTTCTTC
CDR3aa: CSANPEQFF

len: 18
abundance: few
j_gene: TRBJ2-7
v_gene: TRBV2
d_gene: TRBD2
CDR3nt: TGTGCCAGCAGTGAAGCTAGCGGGGGGACCTACGCCTCCTACGAGCAGTACTTC
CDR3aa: CASSEASGGTYASYEQYF

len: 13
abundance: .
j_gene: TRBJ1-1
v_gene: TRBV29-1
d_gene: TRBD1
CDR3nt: TGCAGCTCGACAGGGCGGGATGGTACTGAAGCTTTCTTT
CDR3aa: CSSTGRDGTEAFF

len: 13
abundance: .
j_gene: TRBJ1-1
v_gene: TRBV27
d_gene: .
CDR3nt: TGTGCCAGCAGCCAAAGGGTGGGCACTGAAGCTTTCTTT
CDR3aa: CASSQRVGTEAFF

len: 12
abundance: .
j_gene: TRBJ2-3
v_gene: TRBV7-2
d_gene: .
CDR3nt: TGTGCCAGCAGCCCCTACACAGATACGCAGTATTTT
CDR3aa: CASSPYTDTQYF

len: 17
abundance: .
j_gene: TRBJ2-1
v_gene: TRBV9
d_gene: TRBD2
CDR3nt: TGTGCCAGCAGCGTAAGACCGGGACTAGCGGGGCACAATGAGCAGTTCTTC
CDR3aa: CASSVRPGLAGHNEQFF

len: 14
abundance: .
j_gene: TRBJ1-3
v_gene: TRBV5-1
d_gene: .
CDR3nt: TGCGCCAGCAGCTTGAGAGGGGGATCGGACACCATATATTTT
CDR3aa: CASSLRGGSDTIYF

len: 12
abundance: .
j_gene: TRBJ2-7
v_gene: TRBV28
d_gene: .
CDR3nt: TGTGCCAGCAGAGGACAGTTATACGAGCAGTACTTC
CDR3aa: CASRGQLYEQYF

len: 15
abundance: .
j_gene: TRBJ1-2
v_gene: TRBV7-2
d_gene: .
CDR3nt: TGTGCCAGCAGCGGGGGGTCGATAGGGAACTATGGCTACACCTTC
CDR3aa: CASSGGSIGNYGYTF

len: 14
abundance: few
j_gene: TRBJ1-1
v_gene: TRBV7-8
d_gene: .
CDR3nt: TGTGCCAGCAGTTTAAAACAGGGTGGCACTGAAGCTTTCTTT
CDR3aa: CASSLKQGGTEAFF

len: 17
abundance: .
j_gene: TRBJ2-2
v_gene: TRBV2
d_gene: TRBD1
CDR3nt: TGTGCCAGCAGCTCAGGGACAGGGATCCCGAACACCGGGGAGCTGTTTTTT
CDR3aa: CASSSGTGIPNTGELFF

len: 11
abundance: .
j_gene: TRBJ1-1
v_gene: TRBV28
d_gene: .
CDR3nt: TGTGCCAGCAGTACAGGGCGGGCAGCTTTCTTT
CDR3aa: CASSTGRAAFF

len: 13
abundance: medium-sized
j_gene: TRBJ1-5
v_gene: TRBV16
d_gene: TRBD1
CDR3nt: TGTGCCAGCAGCCCGGACAGGGCTCAGCCCCAGCATTTT
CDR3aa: CASSPDRAQPQHF

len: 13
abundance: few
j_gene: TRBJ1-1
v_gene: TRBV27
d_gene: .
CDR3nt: TGTGCCAGCAGTCTCGGGGAGAACACTGAAGCTTTCTTT
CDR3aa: CASSLGENTEAFF

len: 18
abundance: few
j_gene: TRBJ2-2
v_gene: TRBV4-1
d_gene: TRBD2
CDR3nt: TGCGCCAGCAGCCAAGAATTCGGCGGGGGGTCGAACACCGGGGAGCTGTTTTTT
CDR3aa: CASSQEFGGGSNTGELFF

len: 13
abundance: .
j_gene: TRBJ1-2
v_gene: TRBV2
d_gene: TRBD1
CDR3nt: TGTGCCAGCCGAGGGGGACAGGGAATAGGCTACACCTTC
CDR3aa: CASRGGQGIGYTF

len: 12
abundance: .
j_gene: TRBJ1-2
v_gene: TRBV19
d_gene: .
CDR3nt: TGTGCCACCGCTGGGGCTAACTATGGCTACACCTTC
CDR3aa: CATAGANYGYTF

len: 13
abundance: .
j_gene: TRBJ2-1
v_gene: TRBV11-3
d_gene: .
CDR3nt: TGTGCCAGCAGCTTAGTAAGGCAGGGTGAGCAGTTCTTC
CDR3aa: CASSLVRQGEQFF

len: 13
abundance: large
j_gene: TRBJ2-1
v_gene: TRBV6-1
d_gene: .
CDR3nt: TGTGCCAGCAGTGAAACGAGGTCCAATGAGCAGTTCTTC
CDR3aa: CASSETRSNEQFF

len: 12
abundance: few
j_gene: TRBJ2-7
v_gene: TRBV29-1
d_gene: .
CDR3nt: TGCAGCGTCTTAGCCCAGTCCTACGAGCAGTACTTC
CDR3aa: CSVLAQSYEQYF

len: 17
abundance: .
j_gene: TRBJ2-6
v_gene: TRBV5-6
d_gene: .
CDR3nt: TGTGCCAGCAGCTTGTTGAACCGGATCTCTGGGGCCAACGTCCTGACTTTC
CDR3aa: CASSLLNRISGANVLTF

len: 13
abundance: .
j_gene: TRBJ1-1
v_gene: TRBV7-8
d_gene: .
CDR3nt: TGTGCCAGCAGTATTACCGGGACCGCTGAAGCTTTCTTT
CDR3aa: CASSITGTAEAFF

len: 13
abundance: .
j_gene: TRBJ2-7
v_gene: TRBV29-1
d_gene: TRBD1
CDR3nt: TGCAGCGCTCGGACAGGGGCGAGTTACGAGCAGTACTTC
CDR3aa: CSARTGASYEQYF

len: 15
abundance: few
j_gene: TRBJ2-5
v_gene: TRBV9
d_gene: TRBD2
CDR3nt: TGTGCCAGCAGCGTAGAACTAGCGGATGGGGAGACCCAGTACTTC
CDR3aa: CASSVELADGETQYF

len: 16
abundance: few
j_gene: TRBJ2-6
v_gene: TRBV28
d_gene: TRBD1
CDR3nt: TGTGCCAGCAGTTCGGGACAGCTCTCTGGGGCCAACGTCCTGACTTTC
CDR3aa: CASSSGQLSGANVLTF

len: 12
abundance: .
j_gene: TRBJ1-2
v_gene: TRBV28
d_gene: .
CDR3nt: TGTGCCAGCAGTTTTATCCCCCATGGCTACACCTTC
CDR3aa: CASSFIPHGYTF

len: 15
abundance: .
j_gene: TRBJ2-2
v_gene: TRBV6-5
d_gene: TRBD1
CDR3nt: TGTGCCAGCAGAACCACAGGGGGCGCCTTCGGGGAGCTGTTTTTT
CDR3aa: CASRTTGGAFGELFF

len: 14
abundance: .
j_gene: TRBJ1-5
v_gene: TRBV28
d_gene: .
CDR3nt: TGTGCCAGCAGTTTGCAGAGTAGCAATCAGCCCCAGCATTTT
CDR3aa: CASSLQSSNQPQHF

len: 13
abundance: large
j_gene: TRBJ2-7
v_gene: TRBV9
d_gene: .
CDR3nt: TGTGCCAGCAGCCGTGACAGCTCCTACGAGCAGTACTTC
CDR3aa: CASSRDSSYEQYF

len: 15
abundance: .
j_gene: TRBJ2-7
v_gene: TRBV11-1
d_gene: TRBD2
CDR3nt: TGTGCCAGCAGCTTCACTAGCGGGGGAGCCTACGAGCAGTACTTC
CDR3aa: CASSFTSGGAYEQYF

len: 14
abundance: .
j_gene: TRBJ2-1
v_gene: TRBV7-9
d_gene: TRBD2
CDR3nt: TGTGCCAGCAGCTTAGGGACTAGCGGGAATGAGCAGTTCTTC
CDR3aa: CASSLGTSGNEQFF

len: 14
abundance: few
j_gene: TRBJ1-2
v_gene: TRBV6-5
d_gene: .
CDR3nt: TGTGCCAGCAGCCGCGCGGACGTCGGCTATGGCTACACCTTC
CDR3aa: CASSRADVGYGYTF

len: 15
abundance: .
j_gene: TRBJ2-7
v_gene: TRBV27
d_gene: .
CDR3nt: TGTGCCAGCAGTTTCCTGGTACGGAGCCCCTACGAGCAGTACTTC
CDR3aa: CASSFLVRSPYEQYF

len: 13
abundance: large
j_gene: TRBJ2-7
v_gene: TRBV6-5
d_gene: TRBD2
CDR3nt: TGTGCCAGCAGCACGGGACTAGAGAAAGAGCAGTACTTC
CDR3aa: CASSTGLEKEQYF

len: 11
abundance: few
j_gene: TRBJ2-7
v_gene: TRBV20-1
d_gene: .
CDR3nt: TGCAGTGCTAGAGGTCGCGACGAGCAGTACTTC
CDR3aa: CSARGRDEQYF

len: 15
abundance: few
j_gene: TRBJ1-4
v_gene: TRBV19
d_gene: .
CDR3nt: TGTGCCAGTAGTAGGGGGCAGGCCGACCCAGAAAAACTGTTTTTT
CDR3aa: CASSRGQADPEKLFF

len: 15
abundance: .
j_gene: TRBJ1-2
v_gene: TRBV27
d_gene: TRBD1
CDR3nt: TGTGCCAGCAGACTCCAACCGACAGGGGACTATGGCTACACCTTC
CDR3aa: CASRLQPTGDYGYTF

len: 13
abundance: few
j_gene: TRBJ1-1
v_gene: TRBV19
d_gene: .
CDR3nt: TGTGCCAGTATGGAAGGGGGGAACACTGAAGCTTTCTTT
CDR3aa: CASMEGGNTEAFF

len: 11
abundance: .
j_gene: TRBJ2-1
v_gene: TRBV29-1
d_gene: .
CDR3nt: TGCAGCGTTGACTGGGCGAATGAGCAGTTCTTC
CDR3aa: CSVDWANEQFF

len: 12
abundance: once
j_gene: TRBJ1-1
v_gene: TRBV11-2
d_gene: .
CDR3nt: TGTGCCAGCAGCCCTGACAGATTTGAAGCTTTCTTT
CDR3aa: CASSPDRFEAFF

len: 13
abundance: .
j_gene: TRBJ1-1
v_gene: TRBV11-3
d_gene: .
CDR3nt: TGTGCCAGCAGCCGCGTTCGATACACTGAAGCTTTCTTT
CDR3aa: CASSRVRYTEAFF